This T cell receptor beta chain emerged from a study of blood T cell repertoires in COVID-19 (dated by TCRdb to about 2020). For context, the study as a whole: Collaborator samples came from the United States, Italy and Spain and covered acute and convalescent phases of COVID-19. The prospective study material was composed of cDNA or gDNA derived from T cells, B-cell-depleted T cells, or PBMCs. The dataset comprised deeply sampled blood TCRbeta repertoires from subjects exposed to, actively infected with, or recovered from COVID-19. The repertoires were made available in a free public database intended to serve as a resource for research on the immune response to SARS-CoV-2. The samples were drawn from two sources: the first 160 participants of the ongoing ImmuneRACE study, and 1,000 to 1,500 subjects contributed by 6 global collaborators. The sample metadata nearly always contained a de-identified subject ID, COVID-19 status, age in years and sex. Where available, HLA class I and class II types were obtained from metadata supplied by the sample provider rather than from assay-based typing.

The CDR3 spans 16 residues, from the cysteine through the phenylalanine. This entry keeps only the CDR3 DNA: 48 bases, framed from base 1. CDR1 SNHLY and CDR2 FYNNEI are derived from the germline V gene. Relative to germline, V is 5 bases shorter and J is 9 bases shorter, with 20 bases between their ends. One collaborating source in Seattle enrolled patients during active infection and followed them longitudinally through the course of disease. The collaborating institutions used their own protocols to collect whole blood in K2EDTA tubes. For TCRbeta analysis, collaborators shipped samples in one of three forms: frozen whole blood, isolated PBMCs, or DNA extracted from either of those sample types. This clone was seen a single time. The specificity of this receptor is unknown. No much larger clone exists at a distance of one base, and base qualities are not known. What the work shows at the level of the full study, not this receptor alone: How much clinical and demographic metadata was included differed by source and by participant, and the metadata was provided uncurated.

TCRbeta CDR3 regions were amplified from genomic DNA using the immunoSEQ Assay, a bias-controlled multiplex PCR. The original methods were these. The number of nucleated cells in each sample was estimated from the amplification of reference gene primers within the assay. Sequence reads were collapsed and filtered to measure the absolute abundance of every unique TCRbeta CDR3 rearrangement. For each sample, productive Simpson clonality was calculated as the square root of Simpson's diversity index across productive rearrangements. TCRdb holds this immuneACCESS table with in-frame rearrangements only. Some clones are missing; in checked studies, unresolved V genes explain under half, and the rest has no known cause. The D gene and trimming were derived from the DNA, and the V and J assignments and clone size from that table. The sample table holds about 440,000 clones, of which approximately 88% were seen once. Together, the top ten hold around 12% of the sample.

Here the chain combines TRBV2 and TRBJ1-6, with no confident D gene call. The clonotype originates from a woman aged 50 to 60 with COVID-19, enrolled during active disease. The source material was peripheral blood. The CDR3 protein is CASSTQPGYGGSPLHF. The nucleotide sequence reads TGTGCCAGCAGTACACAACCGGGATACGGCGGTTCACCCCTCCACTTT.